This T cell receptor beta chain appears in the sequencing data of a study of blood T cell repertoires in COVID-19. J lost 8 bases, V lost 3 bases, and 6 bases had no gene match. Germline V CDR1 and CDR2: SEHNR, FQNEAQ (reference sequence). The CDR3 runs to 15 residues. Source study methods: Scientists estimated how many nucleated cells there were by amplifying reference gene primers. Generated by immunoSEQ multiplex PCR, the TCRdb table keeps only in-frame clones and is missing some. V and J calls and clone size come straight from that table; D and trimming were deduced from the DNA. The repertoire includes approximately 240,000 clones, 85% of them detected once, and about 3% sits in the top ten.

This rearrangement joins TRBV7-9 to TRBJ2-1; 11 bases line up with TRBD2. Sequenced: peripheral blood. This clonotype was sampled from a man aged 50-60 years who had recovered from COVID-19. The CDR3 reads CASSFGLAGTDEQFF. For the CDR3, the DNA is TGTGCCAGCAGCTTCGGACTAGCGGGTACAGATGAGCAGTTCTTC.